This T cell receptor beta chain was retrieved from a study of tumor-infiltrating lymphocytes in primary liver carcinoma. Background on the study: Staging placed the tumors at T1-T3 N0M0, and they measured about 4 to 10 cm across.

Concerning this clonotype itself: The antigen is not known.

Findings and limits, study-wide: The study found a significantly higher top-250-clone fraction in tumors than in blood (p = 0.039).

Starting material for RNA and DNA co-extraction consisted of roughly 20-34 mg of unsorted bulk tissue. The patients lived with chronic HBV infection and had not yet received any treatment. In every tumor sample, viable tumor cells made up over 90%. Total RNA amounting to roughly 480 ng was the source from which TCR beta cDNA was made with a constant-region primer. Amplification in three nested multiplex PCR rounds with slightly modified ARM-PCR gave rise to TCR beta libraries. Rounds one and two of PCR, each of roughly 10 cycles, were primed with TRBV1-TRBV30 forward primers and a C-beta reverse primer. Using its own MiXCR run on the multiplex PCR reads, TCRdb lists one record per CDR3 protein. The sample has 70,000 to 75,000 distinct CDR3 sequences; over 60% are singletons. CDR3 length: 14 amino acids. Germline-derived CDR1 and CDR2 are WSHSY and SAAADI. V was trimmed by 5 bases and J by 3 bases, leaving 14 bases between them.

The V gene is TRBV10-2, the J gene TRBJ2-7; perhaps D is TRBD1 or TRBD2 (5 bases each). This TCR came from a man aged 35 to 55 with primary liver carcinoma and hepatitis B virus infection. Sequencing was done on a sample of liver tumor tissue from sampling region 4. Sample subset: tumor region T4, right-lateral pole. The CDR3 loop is CASSTGHGGYEQYF. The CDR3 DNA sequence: TGCGCCAGCAGTACTGGACATGGGGGCTACGAGCAGTACTTC.